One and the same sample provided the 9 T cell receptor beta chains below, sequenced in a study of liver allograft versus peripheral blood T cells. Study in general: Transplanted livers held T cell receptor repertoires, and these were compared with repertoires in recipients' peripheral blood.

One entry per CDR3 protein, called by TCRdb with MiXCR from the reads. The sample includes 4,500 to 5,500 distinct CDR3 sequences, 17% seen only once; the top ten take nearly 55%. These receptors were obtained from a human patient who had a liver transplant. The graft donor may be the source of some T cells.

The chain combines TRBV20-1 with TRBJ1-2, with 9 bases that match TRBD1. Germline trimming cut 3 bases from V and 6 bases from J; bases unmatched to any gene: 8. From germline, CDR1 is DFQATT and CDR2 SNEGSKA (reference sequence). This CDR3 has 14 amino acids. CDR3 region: CSARPGTGFNGYTF. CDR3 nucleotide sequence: TGCAGTGCTAGGCCCGGGACAGGGTTTAATGGCTACACCTTC.

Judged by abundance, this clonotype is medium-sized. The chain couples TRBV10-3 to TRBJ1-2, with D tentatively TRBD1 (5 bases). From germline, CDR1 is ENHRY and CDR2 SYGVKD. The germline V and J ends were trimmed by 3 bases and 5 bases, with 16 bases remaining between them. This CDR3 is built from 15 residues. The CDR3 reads CAISEQGRAGYGYTF. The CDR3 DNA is TGTGCCATCAGTGAACAAGGACGGGCAGGGTATGGCTACACCTTC.

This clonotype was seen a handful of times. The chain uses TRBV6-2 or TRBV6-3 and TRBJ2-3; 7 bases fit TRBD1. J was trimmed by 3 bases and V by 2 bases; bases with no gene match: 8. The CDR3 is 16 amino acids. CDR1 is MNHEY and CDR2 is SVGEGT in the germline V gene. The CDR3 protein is CASSYVVGQSTDTQYF. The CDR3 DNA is TGTGCCAGCAGTTACGTCGTGGGACAGAGTACAGATACGCAGTATTTT.

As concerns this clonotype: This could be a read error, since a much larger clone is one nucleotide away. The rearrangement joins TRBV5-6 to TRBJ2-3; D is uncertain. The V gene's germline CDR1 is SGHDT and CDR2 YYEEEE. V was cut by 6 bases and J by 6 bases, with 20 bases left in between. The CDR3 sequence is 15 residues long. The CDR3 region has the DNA TGTGCCAGCAACCCGCTTGGGTCTGGAGCGGATACGCAGTATTTT. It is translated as CASNPLGSGADTQYF.

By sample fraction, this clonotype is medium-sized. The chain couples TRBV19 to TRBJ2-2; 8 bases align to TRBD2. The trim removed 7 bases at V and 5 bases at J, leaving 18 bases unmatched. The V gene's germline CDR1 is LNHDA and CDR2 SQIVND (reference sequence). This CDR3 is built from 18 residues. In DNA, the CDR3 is TGTGCCAGTACACCCCGGAAACTGGCGGGAGGACGTACCGGGGAGCTGTTTTTT. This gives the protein CASTPRKLAGGRTGELFF.

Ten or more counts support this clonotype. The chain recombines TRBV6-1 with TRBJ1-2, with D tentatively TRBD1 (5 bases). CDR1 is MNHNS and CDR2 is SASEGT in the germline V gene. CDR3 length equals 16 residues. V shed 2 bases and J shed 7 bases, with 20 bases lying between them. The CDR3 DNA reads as TGTGCCAGCAGTGAAACCCACCTGGGGAGGGGCTCTGGCTACACCTTC. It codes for CASSETHLGRGSGYTF.

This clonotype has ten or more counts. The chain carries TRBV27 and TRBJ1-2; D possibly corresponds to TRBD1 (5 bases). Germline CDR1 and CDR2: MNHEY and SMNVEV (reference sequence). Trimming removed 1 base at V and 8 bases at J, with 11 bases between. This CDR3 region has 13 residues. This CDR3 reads CASSLWGFGGYTF. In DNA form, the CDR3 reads TGTGCCAGCAGTTTATGGGGGTTTGGAGGCTACACCTTC.

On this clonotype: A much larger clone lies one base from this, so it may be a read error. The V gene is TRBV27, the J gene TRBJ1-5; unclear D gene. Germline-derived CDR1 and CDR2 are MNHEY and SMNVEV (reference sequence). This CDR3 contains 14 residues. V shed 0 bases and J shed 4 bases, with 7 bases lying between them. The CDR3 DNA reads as TGTGCCAGCAGTTTATCGGGCGAAAATCAGCCCCAGCATTTT. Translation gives CASSLSGENQPQHF.

The CDR3 sequence: CASSSPEGEGEKLFF. CDR3 nucleotides: TGTGCCAGCAGCTCACCGGAGGGGGAAGGCGAAAAACTGTTTTTT. The rearrangement joins TRBV7-9 to TRBJ1-4; tentatively, D is TRBD1 (6 bases). The germline V gene encodes CDR1 SEHNR and CDR2 FQNEAQ (reference sequence). The CDR3 consists of 15 residues. V lost 4 bases to trimming and J lost 8 bases, with 17 bases between them.